This T cell receptor beta chain was found in a study of T cell responses to AZD1222 COVID-19 vaccine. For this clone: The antigen is unknown.

The CDR3 runs to 15 residues. Sequencing was performed with immunoSEQ multiplex PCR; in TCRdb, only in-frame clones are kept and a portion is missing. The table includes approximately 200,000 clones, over 80% detected once. General study points: The study sampled repertoires only after the peak T cell response. Mapped onto spike, vaccine-associated CD4 TCRs spanned it and were dominant at 160-218 and 743-854. Clonal diversity was possibly underestimated, and the donors were mostly white British, with more females. A reported finding is that nearly half of spike-specific TCRs target unmutated variant regions.

The source is an adult in good health. The sequencing here drew on peripheral blood, taken on day 0 of MenACWY control vaccination. The rearrangement joins TRBV12-2 to TRBJ1-4; TRBD1 reflects the table's D call only, with no check against the DNA. TRBV12-2 counts as a pseudogene. The CDR3 is CASRLGTATNEKLFF. The CDR3 DNA is TGTGCAAGTCGCTTAGGAACAGCAACTAATGAAAAACTGTTTTTT.